One sample yielded the 4 T cell receptor beta chains listed below, sequenced in a study of T cell responses to AZD1222 COVID-19 vaccine. Sequenced by immunoSEQ multiplex PCR; TCRdb stores in-frame clones only, minus some. The profile covers about 120,000 clones, with around 93% appearing a single time and 5% taken by the ten largest. The source material was peripheral blood, sampled 28 days after the second AZD1222 dose. These receptors came from an adult who received the AZD1222 COVID-19 vaccine.

The V and J genes are TRBV6-6 and TRBJ2-3, with 13 bases matching TRBD2. The CDR3 is 21 amino acids. The trim removed 6 bases at V and 0 bases at J, leaving 18 bases unmatched. Germline CDR1 reads MNHNY; CDR2 reads SVGAGI (reference sequence). The CDR3 sequence: CASSTRQTSGRFPSSTDTQYF. The CDR3 coding sequence is TGTGCCAGCAGCACAAGACAGACTAGCGGGAGGTTTCCTAGCAGCACAGATACGCAGTATTTT.

The chain has TRBV7-3 and TRBJ2-2; weak D call: TRBD1 (6 bases). Between the trimmed V and J ends, which lost 4 bases and 5 bases, there was a span of 8 bases. The CDR3 runs to 13 residues. In germline, CDR1 is SGHTA, CDR2 FQGTGA. CDR3 sequence: CASSSQGTGELFF. The CDR3 bases are TGTGCCAGCAGCTCTCAGGGGACCGGGGAGCTGTTTTTT.

The rearrangement links TRBV19 to TRBJ1-5, with TRBD1 identical over 9 bases. This CDR3 spans 15 amino acids. CDR1 is LNHDA and CDR2 is SQIVND in the germline V gene (reference sequence). V lost 1 base, J lost 6 bases, and 4 bases stayed unmatched. The CDR3 here is CASSIAGQGGQPQHF. CDR3 nucleotide sequence: TGTGCCAGTAGTATAGCGGGACAGGGAGGTCAGCCCCAGCATTTT.

In DNA, the CDR3 is TGTGCCAGCAGCCCACTTACCCGGAACTCCGAGAAACTGTTTTTT. As protein: CASSPLTRNSEKLFF. This chain links TRBV7-9 with TRBJ1-4, with D unresolved. Between the trimmed V and J ends, which lost 5 bases and 11 bases, there was a span of 21 bases. The CDR3 contains 15 residues. Germline V lookup: CDR1 SEHNR, CDR2 FQNEAQ (reference sequence). Filled out from reference TRBV7-9 and TRBJ1-4, the complete variable domain reads DTGVSQNPRHKITKRGQNVTFRCDPISEHNRLYWYRQTLGQGPEFLTYFQNEAQLEKSRLLSDRFSAERPKGSFSTLEIQRTEQGDSAMYLCASSPLTRNSEKLFFGSGTQLSVL.